The sequence of this T cell receptor beta chain was determined in a study of cytomegalovirus exposure and HLA in healthy donors. The PCR used 60 Vbeta and 13 Jbeta primers. Profiled with immunoSEQ multiplex PCR; TCRdb holds only in-frame clones, not every one. The top ten clones hold roughly 6.3% of a sample with around 130,000 clones, about 74% of them seen once. CDR1 is SGHDT and CDR2 is YYEEEE in the germline V gene. The CDR3 runs 16 residues. V trimming: 4 bases; J trimming: 3 bases; junction bases outside the gene matches: 9. J is TRBJ1-2 and V is TRBV5-6; 10 bases are a match to TRBD1. The sample comprised PBMCs. This TCR was sampled from a woman aged 45 to 65 in good health and CMV-seropositive. CDR3 nucleotide sequence: TGTGCCAGCAGCCCCCGGGACAGGGGTCCTCACTATGGCTACACCTTC. This codes for CASSPRDRGPHYGYTF.